Below, 5 T cell receptor beta chains from the same sample are listed, as sequenced in a study of siplizumab effects on memory and regulatory T cells. Method: immunoSEQ multiplex PCR; TCRdb's copy keeps in-frame clones and lacks some. The sample gives 70,000 to 95,000 clones, 93% of which show up once; approximately 7.1% is in the top ten. Sequencing was carried out using CD8+ T cells sorted from blood. These receptors came from a human donor in good health.

DNA for the CDR3: TGTGCCAGCAGAACCGGGACAGGGGGCTCCAATGAGCAGTTCTTC. Translated, it gives CASRTGTGGSNEQFF. The V call is TRBV6-5, the J call TRBJ2-1; 12 positions agree with TRBD1. The ends lost 6 bases at V and 6 bases at J; junction bases unmatched: 6. The length of the CDR3 is 15 residues. Germline CDR1 is MNHEY and CDR2 is SVGAGI.

V and J are TRBV21-1 and TRBJ1-4. TRBV21-1 is flagged as a pseudogene. The CDR3 has 12 amino acids. CDR3 protein: CASPALMEKLFF. CDR3 DNA: TGTGCCAGCCCGGCCTTGATGGAAAAACTGTTTTTT.

The chain has TRBV11-2 and TRBJ1-2; a weak D match, TRBD1 (5 bases). This CDR3 is built from 18 residues. V was trimmed by 0 bases and J by 1 base, leaving 18 bases between them. Germline CDR1 reads SGHAT; CDR2 reads FQNNGV. Here the CDR3 DNA reads TGTGCCAGCAGCTTAGATCTACCGTCGGGGGTCTATAACTATGGCTACACCTTC. It codes for CASSLDLPSGVYNYGYTF.

The chain combines TRBV5-4 with TRBJ2-3; 11 nucleotides align to TRBD2. Losses at the gene ends were 4 bases for V and 2 bases for J; bases not matched to a gene: 9. The CDR3 is 17 amino acids. The germline V gene has CDR1 SGHNT and CDR2 YYREEE (reference sequence). The chain's CDR3 is CASSPGLAAKYTDTQYF. CDR3 bases: TGTGCCAGCAGCCCGGGACTAGCGGCAAAATACACAGATACGCAGTATTTT.

J is TRBJ1-3 and V is TRBV11-2; D remains unclear. The V and J ends lost 3 bases and 2 bases respectively, with 8 bases between them. Germline V CDR1 and CDR2: SGHAT, FQNNGV. There are 14 residues in the CDR3. The DNA of the CDR3 is TGTGCCAGCAGCTTCCTTTCGCCTGGAAACACCATATATTTT. This encodes CASSFLSPGNTIYF. Together with reference TRBV11-2 and TRBJ1-3, the CDR3 gives the full variable domain: EAGVAQSPRYKIIEKRQSVAFWCNPISGHATLYWYQQILGQGPKLLIQFQNNGVVDDSQLPKDRFSAERLKGVDSTLKIQPAKLEDSAVYLCASSFLSPGNTIYFGEGSWLTVV.